Listed here is a single T cell receptor beta chain. Some clones are missing from TCRdb's copy, which holds only in-frame ones; the method was immunoSEQ multiplex PCR. The data show 450,000 to 500,000 clones, with around 85% seen just once and 10% to 15% held by the top ten. Germline assignment: CDR1 SGDLS and CDR2 YYNGEE. CDR3 size: 18 residues. The ends lost 6 bases at V and 0 bases at J; junction bases unmatched: 12. This entry belongs to a study of shared clonotypes between healthy human individuals. The chain employs TRBV9 and TRBJ2-6; 7 bases match TRBD1. This TCR was recovered from a woman between 40 and 55 years old in good health. Some clones in this sample may be carry-over from other donors' samples. The specimen was PBMCs. The CDR3: CASTATGYTFSGANVLTF. In nucleotides, the CDR3 is TGTGCCAGCACCGCGACAGGGTACACCTTCTCTGGGGCCAACGTCCTGACTTTC.